The rows below give T cell receptor beta chains drawn from one sample of a study of neoadjuvant nivolumab and ipilimumab in lung cancer. This table comes from immunoSEQ multiplex PCR, and its TCRdb copy is limited to in-frame clones, with some not included. The table lists about 18,000 clones, roughly 77% of them singletons. This specimen consisted of tumor tissue, obtained after neoadjuvant nivolumab, alone or with ipilimumab, at or shortly before surgery. These receptors all come from an adult with non-small cell lung cancer. CDR3s include the opening cysteine and the closing phenylalanine or tryptophan.

>TRBV21-1|TRBJ2-1
CASSIPGQGDYNEQFF
>TRBV27|TRBJ2-1
CASSSSGINEQFF
>TRBV7-9|TRBJ1-1
CASSRGRRNTEAFF
>TRBV5-1|TRBJ1-2
CASSSYRDSHHNYGYTF
>TRBV7-6|TRBJ2-5
CASKKGETQYF
>TRBV7-9|TRBJ2-3
CASTLTGASTDTQYF
>TRBV6-1|TRBJ2-7
CASSATSGSMGEQYF
>TRBV29-1|TRBJ2-1
CSVRAYNEQFF
>TRBV15|TRBJ1-5
CATSRDRADRGRQPQHF
>TRBV7-6|TRBJ1-5
CASSLLPVTGNQPQHF
>TRBV6-5|TRBJ1-5
CASSRQGAKEPQHF
>TRBV29-1|TRBJ2-5
CSVEISNRGTQYF
>TRBV7-9|TRBJ1-3
CASSLAQVNGNTIYF
>TRBV28|TRBJ2-4
CASWDSAKNIQYF
>TRBV27|TRBJ2-7
CASSLWGQGENYEQYF
>TRBV5-4|TRBJ2-1
CASSFRERNEQFF
>TRBV11-2|TRBJ2-2
CASSSMTGATGELFF
>TRBV20-1|TRBJ2-7
CSAGVIEQYF
>TRBV7-2|TRBJ1-4
CASSLNRGRNEKLFF